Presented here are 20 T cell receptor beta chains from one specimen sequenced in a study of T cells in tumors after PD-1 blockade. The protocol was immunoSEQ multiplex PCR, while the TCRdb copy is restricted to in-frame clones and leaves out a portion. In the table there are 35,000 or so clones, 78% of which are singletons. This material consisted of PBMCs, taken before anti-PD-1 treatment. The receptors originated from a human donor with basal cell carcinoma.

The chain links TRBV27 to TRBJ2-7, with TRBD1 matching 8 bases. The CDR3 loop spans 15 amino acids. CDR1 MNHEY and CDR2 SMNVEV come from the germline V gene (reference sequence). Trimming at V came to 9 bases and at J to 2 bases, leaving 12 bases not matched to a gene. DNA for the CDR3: TGTGCCAGTAGCACGGGCAGGGGGCTGACCTACGAGCAGTACTTC. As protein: CASSTGRGLTYEQYF.

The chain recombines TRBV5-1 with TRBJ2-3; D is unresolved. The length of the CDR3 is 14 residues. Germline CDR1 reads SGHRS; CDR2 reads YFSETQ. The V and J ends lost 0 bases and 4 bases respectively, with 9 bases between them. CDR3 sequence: CASSLVVLSDTQYF. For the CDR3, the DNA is TGCGCCAGCAGCTTGGTCGTATTATCAGATACGCAGTATTTT.

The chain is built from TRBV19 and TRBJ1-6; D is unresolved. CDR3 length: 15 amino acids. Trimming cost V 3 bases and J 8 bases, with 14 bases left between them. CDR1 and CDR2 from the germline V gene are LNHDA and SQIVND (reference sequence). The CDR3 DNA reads TGTGCCAGTAGTATCGTCGGCCCAGTGGATTCACCCCTCCACTTT. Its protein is CASSIVGPVDSPLHF.

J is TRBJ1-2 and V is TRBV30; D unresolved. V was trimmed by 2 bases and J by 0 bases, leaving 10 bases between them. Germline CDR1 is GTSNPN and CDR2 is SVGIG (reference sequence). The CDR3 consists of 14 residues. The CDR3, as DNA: TGTGCCTGGAGTCGAGGACCCGCTAACTATGGCTACACCTTC. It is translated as CAWSRGPANYGYTF. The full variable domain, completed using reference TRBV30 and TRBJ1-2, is SQTIHQWPATLVQPVGSPLSLECTVEGTSNPNLYWYRQAAGRGLQLLFYSVGIGQISSEVPQNLSASRPQDRQFILSSKKLLLSDSGFYLCAWSRGPANYGYTFGSGTRLTVV.

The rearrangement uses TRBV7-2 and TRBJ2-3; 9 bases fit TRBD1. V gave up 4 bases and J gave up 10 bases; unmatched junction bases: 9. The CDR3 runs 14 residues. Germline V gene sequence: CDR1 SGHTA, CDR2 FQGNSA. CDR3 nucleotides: TGTGCCAGCAGCTCCGGACAGGGGATGTGGGCGCAGTATTTT. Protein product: CASSSGQGMWAQYF.

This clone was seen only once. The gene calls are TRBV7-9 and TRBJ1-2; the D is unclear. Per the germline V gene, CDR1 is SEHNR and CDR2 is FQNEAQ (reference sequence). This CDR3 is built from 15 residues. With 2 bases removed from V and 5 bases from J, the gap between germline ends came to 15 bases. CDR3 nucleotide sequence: TGTGCCAGCAGCTTAAGTGCAGGCGGCGCGTATGGCTACACCTTC. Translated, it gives CASSLSAGGAYGYTF.

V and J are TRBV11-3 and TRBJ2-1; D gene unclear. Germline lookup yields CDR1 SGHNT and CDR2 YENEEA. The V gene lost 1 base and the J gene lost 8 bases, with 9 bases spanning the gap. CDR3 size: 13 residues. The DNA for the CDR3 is TGTGCCAGCAGCTTAGTTCGGGTCTATGAGCAGTTCTTC. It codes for CASSLVRVYEQFF.

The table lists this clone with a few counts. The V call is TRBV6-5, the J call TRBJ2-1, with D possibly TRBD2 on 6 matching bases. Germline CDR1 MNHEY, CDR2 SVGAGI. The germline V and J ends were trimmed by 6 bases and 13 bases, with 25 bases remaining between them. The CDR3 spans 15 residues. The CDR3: CASRTRSQSAGLQFF. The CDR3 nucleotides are TGTGCCAGCAGGACTAGATCGCAGTCGGCGGGTTTACAGTTCTTC.

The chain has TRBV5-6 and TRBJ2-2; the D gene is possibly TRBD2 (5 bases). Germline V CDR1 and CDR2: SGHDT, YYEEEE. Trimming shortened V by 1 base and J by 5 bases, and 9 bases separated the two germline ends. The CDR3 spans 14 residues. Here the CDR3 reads CASSLTGYTGELFF. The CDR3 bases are TGTGCCAGCAGCTTGACGGGGTATACCGGGGAGCTGTTTTTT. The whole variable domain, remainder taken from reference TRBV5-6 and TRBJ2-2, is DAGVTQSPTHLIKTRGQQVTLRCSPKSGHDTVSWYQQALGQGPQFIFQYYEEEERQRGNFPDRFSGHQFPNYSSELNVNALLLGDSALYLCASSLTGYTGELFFGEGSRLTVL.

The CDR3 is CASLRGDDRGGTGELFF. In DNA form, the CDR3 reads TGCGCCAGCTTACGGGGGGATGACAGGGGAGGGACCGGGGAGCTGTTTTTT. The chain recombines TRBV10-1 with TRBJ2-2, with a tentative D call TRBD1 (8 bases). Germline-derived CDR1 and CDR2 are WNHNN and SYGVQD (reference sequence). The CDR3 runs to 17 residues. Trimming stripped 8 bases from V and 5 bases from J, with 24 bases between.

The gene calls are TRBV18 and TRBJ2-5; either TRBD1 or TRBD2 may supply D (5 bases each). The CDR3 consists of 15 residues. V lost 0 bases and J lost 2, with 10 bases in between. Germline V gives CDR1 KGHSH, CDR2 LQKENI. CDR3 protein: CASSPPQGVQETQYF. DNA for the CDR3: TGTGCCAGCTCACCACCGCAGGGAGTGCAAGAGACCCAGTACTTC.

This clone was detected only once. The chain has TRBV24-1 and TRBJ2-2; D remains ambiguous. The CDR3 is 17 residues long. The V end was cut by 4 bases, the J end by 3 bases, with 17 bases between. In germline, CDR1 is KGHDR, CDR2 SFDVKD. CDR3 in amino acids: CATSDSSTDIYTGELFF. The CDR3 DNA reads TGTGCCACCAGTGACTCCTCCACCGACATATACACCGGGGAGCTGTTTTTT.

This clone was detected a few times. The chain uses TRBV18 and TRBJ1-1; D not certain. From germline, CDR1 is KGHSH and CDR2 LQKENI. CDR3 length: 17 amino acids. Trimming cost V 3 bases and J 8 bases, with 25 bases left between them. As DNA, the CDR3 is TGTGCCAGCTCACCGGCCTCGGGAGTCCACGGAGGATCGGAAGCTTTCTTT. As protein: CASSPASGVHGGSEAFF.

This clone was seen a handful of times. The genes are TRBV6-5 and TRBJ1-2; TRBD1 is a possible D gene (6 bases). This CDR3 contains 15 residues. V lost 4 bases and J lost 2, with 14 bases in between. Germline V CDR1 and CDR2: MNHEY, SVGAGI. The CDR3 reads CASSSPKGGNYGYTF. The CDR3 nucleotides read TGTGCCAGCAGTTCCCCAAAGGGGGGGAACTATGGCTACACCTTC.

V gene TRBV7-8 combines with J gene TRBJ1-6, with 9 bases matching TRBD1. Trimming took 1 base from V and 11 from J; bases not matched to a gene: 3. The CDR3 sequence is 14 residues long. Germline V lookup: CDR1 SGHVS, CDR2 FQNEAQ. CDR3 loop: CASSLGQGVTPLHF. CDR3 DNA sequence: TGTGCCAGCAGCTTAGGACAGGGGGTGACACCCCTCCACTTT.

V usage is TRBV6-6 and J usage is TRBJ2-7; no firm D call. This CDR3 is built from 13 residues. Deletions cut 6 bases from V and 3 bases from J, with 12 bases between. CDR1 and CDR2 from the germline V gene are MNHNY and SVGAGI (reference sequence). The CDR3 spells CASSSGPIYEQYF. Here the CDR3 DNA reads TGTGCCAGCAGCTCTGGTCCCATCTACGAGCAGTACTTC.

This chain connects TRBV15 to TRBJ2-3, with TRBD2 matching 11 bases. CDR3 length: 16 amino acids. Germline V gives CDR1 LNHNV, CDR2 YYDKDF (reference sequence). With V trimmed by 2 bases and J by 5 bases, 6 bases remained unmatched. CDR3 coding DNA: TGTGCCACCAGCAGAAATATCGGGACTAGCGGAGATACGCAGTATTTT. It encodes CATSRNIGTSGDTQYF. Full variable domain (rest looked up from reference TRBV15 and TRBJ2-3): DAMVIQNPRYQVTQFGKPVTLSCSQTLNHNVMYWYQQKSSQAPKLLFHYYDKDFNNEADTPDNFQSRRPNTSFCFLDIRSPGLGDTAMYLCATSRNIGTSGDTQYFGPGTRLTVL.

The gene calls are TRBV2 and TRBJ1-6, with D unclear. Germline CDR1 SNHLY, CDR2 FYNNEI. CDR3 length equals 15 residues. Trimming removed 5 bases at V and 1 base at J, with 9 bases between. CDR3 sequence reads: CASSPRPSYNSPLHF. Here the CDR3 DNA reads TGTGCCAGCAGTCCCCGCCCTTCCTATAATTCACCCCTCCACTTT.

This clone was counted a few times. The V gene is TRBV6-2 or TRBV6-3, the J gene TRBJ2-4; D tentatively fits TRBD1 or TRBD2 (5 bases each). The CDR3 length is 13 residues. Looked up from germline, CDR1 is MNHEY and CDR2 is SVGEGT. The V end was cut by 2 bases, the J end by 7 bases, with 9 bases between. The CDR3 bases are TGTGCCAGCAGTTACGACGGGGCCAACATTCAGTACTTC. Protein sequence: CASSYDGANIQYF.

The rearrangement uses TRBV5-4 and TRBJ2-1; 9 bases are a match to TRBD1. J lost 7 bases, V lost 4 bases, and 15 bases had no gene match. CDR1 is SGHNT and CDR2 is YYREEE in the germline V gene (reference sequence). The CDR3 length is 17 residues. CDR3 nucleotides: TGTGCCAGCAGCGAAACCAAGACCGGGACAGGGTCGAATGAGCAGTTCTTC. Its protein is CASSETKTGTGSNEQFF.